These T cell receptor beta chains were read from a single sample in a study of CXCR3-negative and CXCR3-positive naive CD8 T cells. TCRdb re-called the 5' RACE reads; one entry per CDR3 protein, DNA not given. Its table lists 75,000 to 90,000 distinct CDR3 sequences. The sample taken for sequencing was naive CXCR3+ CD8+ T cells from blood. The receptor set was obtained from a human donor in good health. Some clones in this sample may be carry-over from other donors' samples. Both conserved end residues are part of each CDR3.

>TRBV28|TRBJ2-7
CASSFPESYEQYF
>TRBV28|TRBJ2-7
CAIEGGQGPEQYF
>TRBV28|TRBJ2-7
CACSPTASLSEQYF
>TRBV5-1|TRBJ2-1
CASSLSGGPYNEQFF
>TRBV27|TRBJ2-1
CASSLSVRYYDYNEQFF
>TRBV23-1|TRBJ2-1
CASSQFKGDVKSYNEQFF
>TRBV6-2/TRBV6-3|TRBJ1-5
CASSYEVNQPQHF
>TRBV6-6|TRBJ2-5
CASSSTLAPDSTLSETQYF
>TRBV29-1|TRBJ2-5
CSVEGAFGEAQYF
>TRBV4-3|TRBJ2-1
CASSRDLANEQFF
>TRBV5-1|TRBJ2-3
CASSLGLAGYTDTQYF
>TRBV5-1|TRBJ2-7
CASSFPGFVDEQYF
>TRBV6-1|TRBJ2-1
CASTVAGSYNELFF
>TRBV6-2/TRBV6-3|TRBJ2-3
CASSHTTDTQYF
>TRBV7-6|TRBJ2-1
CASSLFPGPPTYNEQFF
>TRBV6-5|TRBJ2-2
CASGIPPTRELFF
>TRBV5-1|TRBJ2-5
CASSPAAEETQYF
>TRBV5-6|TRBJ2-1
CASSQSYNEQFF
>TRBV20-1|TRBJ2-2
CSARASGDTGELFF
>TRBV7-9|TRBJ2-7
CASSLETSRDEQYF
>TRBV12-3/TRBV12-4|TRBJ2-1
CASSQSGRYEQFF
>TRBV12-3/TRBV12-4|TRBJ1-2
CASTPGQGYGYTF
>TRBV30|TRBJ1-3
CAWSVGVSGNTIYF
>TRBV23-1|TRBJ2-7
CASSRGHPYEQYF
>TRBV28|TRBJ2-7
CASSFWGTLEQYF
>TRBV14|TRBJ2-7
CASSQEGGTYEQYF
>TRBV5-1|TRBJ2-7
CASSDGQGANEQYF
>TRBV28|TRBJ2-7
CASLRTGAYEQYF
>TRBV7-6|TRBJ2-1
CASSLYGETSGRGNEQFF
>TRBV7-2|TRBJ1-1
CASSLGWGSTEAFF
>TRBV20-1|TRBJ2-4
CSALQGFKNIQYF
>TRBV29-1|TRBJ2-7
CSVGQETSYEQYF
>TRBV12-3/TRBV12-4|TRBJ2-1
CASSPPGGHGEQFF
>TRBV28|TRBJ2-1
CASSPLEGSSYNEQFF
>TRBV9|TRBJ2-1
CASSVSGQGDEQFF
>TRBV6-5|TRBJ1-3
CASGPAPDGNTIYF
>TRBV29-1|TRBJ1-5
CSAWTGASNQPQHF
>TRBV7-9|TRBJ1-2
CASSLPHGKGYGYTF
>TRBV12-3/TRBV12-4|TRBJ2-5
CASSFQISGETQYF
>TRBV5-1|TRBJ2-7
CASSLGVGDYEQYF
>TRBV4-1|TRBJ2-3
CASSPVLLDTQYF